The TCR beta chain described here comes from a study of blood T cells in healthy people across ages. CDR3 length: 16 residues. Per the germline V gene, CDR1 is MNHEY and CDR2 is SMNVEV (reference sequence). The ends lost 2 bases at V and 1 base at J; junction bases unmatched: 5. A second about 7 to 11 cycle PCR used barcoded and J-beta primers. TCRdb processed the 5' RACE reads anew with MiXCR; each CDR3 protein has one entry. The repertoire holds hundreds of thousands of distinct CDR3 sequences, with more than 20% as singletons. The clonotype originates from an older man in good health. The sample was blood. The chain has TRBV27 and TRBJ2-7, with 10 bases aligning to TRBD2. Here the CDR3 DNA reads TGTGCCAGCAGTTTAAGTTGGACTAGCGGTTCCTACGAGCAGTACTTC. It yields the protein CASSLSWTSGSYEQYF.